This record concerns one T cell receptor beta chain sequence. Germline assignment: CDR1 SGHVS and CDR2 FNYEAQ. V lost 2 bases to trimming and J lost 2 bases, with 11 bases between them. The CDR3 spans 15 residues. This record comes from a study of T-cell memory formation after mild COVID-19. TCRdb fed the 5' RACE reads into MiXCR, producing one record per CDR3 protein. The sample includes under 300,000 distinct CDR3 sequences, roughly 17% of them seen just once. The chain uses TRBV7-6 and TRBJ2-3; the D gene is possibly TRBD1 (6 bases). Specimen: PBMCs or a T cell subset sorted from them (not recorded which). The sequence came from a man aged 18 to 35 who had mild COVID-19 (a few samples of this study predate the infection). Cell type and time point are not known. The CDR3, as DNA: TGTGCCAGCAGCTTAATGAGGACAGCCACAGATACGCAGTATTTT. Amino acids: CASSLMRTATDTQYF.